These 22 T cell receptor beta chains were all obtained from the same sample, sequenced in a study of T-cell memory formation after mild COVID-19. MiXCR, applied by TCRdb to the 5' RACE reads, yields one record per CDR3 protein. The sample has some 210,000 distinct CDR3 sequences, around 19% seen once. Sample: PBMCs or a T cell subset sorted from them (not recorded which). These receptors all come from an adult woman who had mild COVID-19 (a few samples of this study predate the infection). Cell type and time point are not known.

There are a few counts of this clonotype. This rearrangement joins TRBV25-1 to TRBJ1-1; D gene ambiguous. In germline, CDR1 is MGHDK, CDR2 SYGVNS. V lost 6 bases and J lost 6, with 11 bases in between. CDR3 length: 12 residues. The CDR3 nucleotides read TGTGCCAGCAGCGGGCTAGTGGCTGAAGCTTTCTTT. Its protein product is CASSGLVAEAFF.

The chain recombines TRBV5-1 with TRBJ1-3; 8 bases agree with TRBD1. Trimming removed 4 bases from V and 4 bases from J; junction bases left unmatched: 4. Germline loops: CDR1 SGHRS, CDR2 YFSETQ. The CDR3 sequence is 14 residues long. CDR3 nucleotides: TGCGCCAGCAGCCCGGACAGGGAAGGAAACACCATATATTTT. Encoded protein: CASSPDREGNTIYF.

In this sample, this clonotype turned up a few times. DNA for the CDR3: TGCAGCGTGCCCTGGGGGGCCCTCTACGAGCAGTACTTC. This encodes CSVPWGALYEQYF. The rearrangement links TRBV29-1 to TRBJ2-7, with D perhaps matching TRBD1 or TRBD2 (6 bases each). Germline assignment: CDR1 SQVTM and CDR2 ANQGSEA. The CDR3 covers 13 residues. V was pared by 6 bases and J by 3 bases, with 15 bases between.

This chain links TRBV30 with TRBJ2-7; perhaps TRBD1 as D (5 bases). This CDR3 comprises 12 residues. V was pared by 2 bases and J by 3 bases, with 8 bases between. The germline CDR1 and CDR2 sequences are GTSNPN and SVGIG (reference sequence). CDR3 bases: TGTGCCTGGAGTCGGCAGGGCTACGAGCAGTACTTC. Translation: CAWSRQGYEQYF.

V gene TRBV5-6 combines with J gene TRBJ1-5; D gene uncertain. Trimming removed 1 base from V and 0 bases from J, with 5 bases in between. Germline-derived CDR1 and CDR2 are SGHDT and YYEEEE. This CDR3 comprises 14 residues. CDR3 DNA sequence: TGTGCCAGCAGCTTGACAAATAGCAATCAGCCCCAGCATTTT. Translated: CASSLTNSNQPQHF.

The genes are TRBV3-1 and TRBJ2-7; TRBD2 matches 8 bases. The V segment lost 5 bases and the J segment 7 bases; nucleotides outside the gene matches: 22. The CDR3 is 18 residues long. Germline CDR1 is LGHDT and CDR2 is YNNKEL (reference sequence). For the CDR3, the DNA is TGTGCCAGCAGCGAACGTTTGGCGGGAGGTCTCCCACTGAGGGAGCAGTACTTC. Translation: CASSERLAGGLPLREQYF.

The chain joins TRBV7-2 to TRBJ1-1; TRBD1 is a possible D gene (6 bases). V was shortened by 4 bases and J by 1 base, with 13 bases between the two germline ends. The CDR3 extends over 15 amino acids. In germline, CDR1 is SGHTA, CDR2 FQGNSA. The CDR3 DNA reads TGTGCCAGCAGCTCCAGACAGGCGGGGAACACTGAAGCTTTCTTT. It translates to CASSSRQAGNTEAFF.

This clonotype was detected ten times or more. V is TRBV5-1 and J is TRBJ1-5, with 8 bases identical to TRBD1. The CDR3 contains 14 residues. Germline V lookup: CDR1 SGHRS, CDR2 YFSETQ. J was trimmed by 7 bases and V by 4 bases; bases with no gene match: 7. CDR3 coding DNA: TGCGCCAGCAGCCCGCGGACAGGGACGCAGCCCCAGCATTTT. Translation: CASSPRTGTQPQHF. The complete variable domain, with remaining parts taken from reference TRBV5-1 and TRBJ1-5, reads KAGVTQTPRYLIKTRGQQVTLSCSPISGHRSVSWYQQTPGQGLQFLFEYFSETQRNKGNFPGRFSGRQFSNSRSEMNVSTLELGDSALYLCASSPRTGTQPQHFGDGTRLSIL.

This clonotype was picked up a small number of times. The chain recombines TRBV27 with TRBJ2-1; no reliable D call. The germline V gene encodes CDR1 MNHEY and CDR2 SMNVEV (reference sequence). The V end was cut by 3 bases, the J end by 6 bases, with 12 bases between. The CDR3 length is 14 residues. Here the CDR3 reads CASSFRSYGNEQFF. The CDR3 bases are TGTGCCAGCAGTTTTCGATCCTATGGCAATGAGCAGTTCTTC.

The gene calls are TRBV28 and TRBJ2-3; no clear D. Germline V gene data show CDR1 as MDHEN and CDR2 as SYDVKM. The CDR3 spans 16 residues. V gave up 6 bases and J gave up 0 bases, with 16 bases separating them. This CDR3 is CASREQRLSSTDTQYF. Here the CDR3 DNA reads TGTGCCAGCAGAGAGCAGCGACTCTCTAGCACAGATACGCAGTATTTT.

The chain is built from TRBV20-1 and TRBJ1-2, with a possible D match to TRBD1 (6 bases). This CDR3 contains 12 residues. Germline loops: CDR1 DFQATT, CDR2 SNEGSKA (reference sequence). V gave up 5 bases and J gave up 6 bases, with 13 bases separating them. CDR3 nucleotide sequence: TGCAGTGCTCGAGGGGGGTTGGATGGCTACACCTTC. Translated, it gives CSARGGLDGYTF.

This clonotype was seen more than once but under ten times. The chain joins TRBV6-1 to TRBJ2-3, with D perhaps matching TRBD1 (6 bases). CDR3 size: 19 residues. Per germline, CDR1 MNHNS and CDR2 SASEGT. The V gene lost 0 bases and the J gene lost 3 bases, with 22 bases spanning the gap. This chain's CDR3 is CASSEALWGQSQGTDTQYF. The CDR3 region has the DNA TGTGCCAGCAGTGAAGCGCTATGGGGGCAGAGCCAGGGGACAGATACGCAGTATTTT.

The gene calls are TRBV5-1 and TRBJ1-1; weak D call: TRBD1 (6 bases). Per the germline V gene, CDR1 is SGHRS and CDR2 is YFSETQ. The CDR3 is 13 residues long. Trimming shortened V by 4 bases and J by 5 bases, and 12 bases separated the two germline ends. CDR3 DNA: TGCGCCAGCAGCCGGGAGGGGGGGACTGAAGCTTTCTTT. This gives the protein CASSREGGTEAFF. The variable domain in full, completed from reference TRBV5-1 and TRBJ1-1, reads KAGVTQTPRYLIKTRGQQVTLSCSPISGHRSVSWYQQTPGQGLQFLFEYFSETQRNKGNFPGRFSGRQFSNSRSEMNVSTLELGDSALYLCASSREGGTEAFFGQGTRLTVV.

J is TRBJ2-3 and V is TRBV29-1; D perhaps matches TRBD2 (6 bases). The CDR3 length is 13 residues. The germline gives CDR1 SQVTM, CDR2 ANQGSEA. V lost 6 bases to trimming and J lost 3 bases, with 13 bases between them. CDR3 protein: CSVRDLRTDTQYF. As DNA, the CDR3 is TGCAGCGTCCGGGACTTACGGACAGATACGCAGTATTTT.

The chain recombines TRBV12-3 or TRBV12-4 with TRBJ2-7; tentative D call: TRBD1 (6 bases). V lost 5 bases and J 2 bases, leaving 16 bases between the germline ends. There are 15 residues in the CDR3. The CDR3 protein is CASSPTLGQPYEQYF. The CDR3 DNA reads TGTGCCAGCAGTCCCACCCTCGGACAGCCCTACGAGCAGTACTTC.

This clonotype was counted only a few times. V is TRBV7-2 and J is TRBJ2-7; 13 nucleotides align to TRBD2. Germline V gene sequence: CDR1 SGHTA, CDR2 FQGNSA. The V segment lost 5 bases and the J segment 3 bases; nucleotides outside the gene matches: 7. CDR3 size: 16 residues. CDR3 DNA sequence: TGTGCCAGCAGCCCCCGGACTAGCGGGGGACTCTACGAGCAGTACTTC. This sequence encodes CASSPRTSGGLYEQYF.

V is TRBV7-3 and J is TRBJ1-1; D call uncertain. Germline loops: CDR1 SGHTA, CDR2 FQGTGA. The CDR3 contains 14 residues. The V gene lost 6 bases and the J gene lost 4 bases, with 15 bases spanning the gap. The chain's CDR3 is CASSSRVGSTEAFF. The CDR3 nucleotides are TGTGCCAGCAGTTCAAGGGTAGGGAGCACTGAAGCTTTCTTT. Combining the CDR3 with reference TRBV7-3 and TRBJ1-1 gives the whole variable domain GAGVSQTPSNKVTEKGKYVELRCDPISGHTALYWYRQSLGQGPEFLIYFQGTGAADDSGLPNDRFFAVRPEGSVSTLKIQRTERGDSAVYLCASSSRVGSTEAFFGQGTRLTVV.

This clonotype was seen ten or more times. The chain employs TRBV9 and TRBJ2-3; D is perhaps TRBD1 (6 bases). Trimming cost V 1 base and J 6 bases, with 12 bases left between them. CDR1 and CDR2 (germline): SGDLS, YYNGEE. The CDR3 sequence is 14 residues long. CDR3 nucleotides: TGTGCCAGCAGCGTAACAGGGAACAGGGATACGCAGTATTTT. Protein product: CASSVTGNRDTQYF.

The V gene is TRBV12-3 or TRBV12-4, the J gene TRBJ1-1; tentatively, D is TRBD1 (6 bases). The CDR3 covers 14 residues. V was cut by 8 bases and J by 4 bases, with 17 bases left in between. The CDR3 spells CASHSGGRGTEAFF. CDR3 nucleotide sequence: TGTGCCAGCCATTCCGGGGGCAGGGGCACTGAAGCTTTCTTT.

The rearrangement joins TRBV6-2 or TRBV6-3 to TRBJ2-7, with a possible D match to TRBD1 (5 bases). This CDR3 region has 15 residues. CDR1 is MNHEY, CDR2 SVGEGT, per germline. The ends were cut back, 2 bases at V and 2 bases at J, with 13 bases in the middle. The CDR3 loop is CASSYGKTATYEQYF. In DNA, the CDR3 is TGTGCCAGCAGTTACGGAAAGACAGCGACCTACGAGCAGTACTTC.

CDR3 sequence reads: CASSLGAVGQETQYF. CDR3 nucleotides: TGTGCCAGCAGCTTAGGGGCGGTCGGCCAAGAGACCCAGTACTTC. The chain employs TRBV21-1 and TRBJ2-5; the DNA was not used to check the table's D call, TRBD1. TRBV21-1 is noted as a pseudogene. The CDR3 covers 15 residues.

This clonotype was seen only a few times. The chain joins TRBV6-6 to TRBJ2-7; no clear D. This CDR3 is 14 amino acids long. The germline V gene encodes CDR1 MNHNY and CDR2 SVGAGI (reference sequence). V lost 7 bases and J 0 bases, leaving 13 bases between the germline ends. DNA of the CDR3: TGTGCCAGCAAGGTCGATTCTAGCTCCTACGAGCAGTACTTC. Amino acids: CASKVDSSSYEQYF.